The present entry profiles one T cell receptor beta chain with its context. Its antigen is undetermined. The authors produced TCR alpha and TCR beta cDNA libraries with sample barcodes and UMIs by 5'RACE using constant-segment primers. TCRdb fed the 5' RACE reads into MiXCR, producing one record per CDR3 protein. The sample contains about 320,000 distinct CDR3 sequences, approximately 15% of which appear only once. Germline-derived CDR1 and CDR2 are SGHTA and FQGTGA. V was clipped by 5 bases and J by 4 bases, with 14 bases between them. The CDR3 totals 15 residues. The entry originates in a study of T-cell memory formation after mild COVID-19. Study observations and caveats: Clones contracting over day 15 to 85 were CD4/CD8 balanced, with later expanders leaning CD4+. Largely, contracting CD4+ clones fell within CM and EM, and contracting CD8+ clones within EMRA.

The chain uses TRBV7-3 and TRBJ2-2, with D perhaps matching TRBD1 or TRBD2 (6 bases each). The origin of this receptor is a man aged 18 to 29 who had mild COVID-19 (a few samples of this study predate the infection). Cell type and time point are not known. Sequenced: PBMCs or a T cell subset sorted from them (not recorded which). The CDR3 region is CASSTGGPITGELFF. CDR3 sequence (DNA): TGTGCCAGCAGCACCGGGGGCCCGATCACCGGGGAGCTGTTTTTT.